This TCR beta chain was captured in a study of control samples from healthy donors and cancer patients. Clones were read by immunoSEQ multiplex PCR, and TCRdb kept only the in-frame ones, dropping some. Among about 160,000 clones listed, roughly 95% were seen once. The J segment lost 6 bases and the V segment lost 0 bases, leaving 7 bases of the junction unmatched. This CDR3 comprises 15 residues. Germline V lookup: CDR1 MNHEY, CDR2 SVGAGI. The chain couples TRBV6-5 to TRBJ2-7; 8 bases agree with TRBD1. The sample consisted of blood. This TCR was sampled from a woman between 25 and 40 years old in good health. The CDR3: CASSYSVDRAGEQYF. The CDR3 region has the DNA TGTGCCAGCAGTTACTCGGTGGACAGGGCGGGCGAGCAGTACTTC.